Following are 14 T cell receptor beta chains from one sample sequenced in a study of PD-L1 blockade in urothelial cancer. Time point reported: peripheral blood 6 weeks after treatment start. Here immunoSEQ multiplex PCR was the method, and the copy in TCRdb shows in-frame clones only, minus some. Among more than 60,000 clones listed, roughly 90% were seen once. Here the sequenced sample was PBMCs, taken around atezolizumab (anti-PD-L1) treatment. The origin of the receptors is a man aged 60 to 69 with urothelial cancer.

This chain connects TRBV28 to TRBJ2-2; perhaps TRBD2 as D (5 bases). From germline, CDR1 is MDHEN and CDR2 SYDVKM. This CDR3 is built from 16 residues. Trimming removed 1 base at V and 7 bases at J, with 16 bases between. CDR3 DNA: TGTGCCAGCAGTTTATCCATACTAGGGCAGAGCGGGGAGCTGTTTTTT. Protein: CASSLSILGQSGELFF.

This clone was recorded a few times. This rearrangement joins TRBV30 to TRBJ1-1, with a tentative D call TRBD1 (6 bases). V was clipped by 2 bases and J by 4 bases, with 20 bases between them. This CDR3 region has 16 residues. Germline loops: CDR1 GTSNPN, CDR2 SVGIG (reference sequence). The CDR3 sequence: CAWSPQGKEGGTEAFF. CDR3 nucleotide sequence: TGTGCCTGGAGTCCCCAGGGGAAAGAAGGTGGCACTGAAGCTTTCTTT.

Written as DNA, the CDR3 is TGTGCCAGCAGCCCCCTTGAACGGGCACCCCTCCACTTT. Protein sequence: CASSPLERAPLHF. The gene calls are TRBV7-3 and TRBJ1-6, with D uncertain. The CDR3 is 13 residues long. Germline V gene sequence: CDR1 SGHTA, CDR2 FQGTGA. V was trimmed by 5 bases and J by 11 bases, leaving 13 bases between them. The variable domain in full, completed from reference TRBV7-3 and TRBJ1-6, reads GAGVSQTPSNKVTEKGKYVELRCDPISGHTALYWYRQSLGQGPEFLIYFQGTGAADDSGLPNDRFFAVRPEGSVSTLKIQRTERGDSAVYLCASSPLERAPLHFGNGTRLTVT.

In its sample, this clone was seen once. In nucleotides, the CDR3 is TGCGCCAGCAGCCCGGCCGTGGGCAGGATTAACCTGAACTATGGCTACACCTTC. Protein sequence: CASSPAVGRINLNYGYTF. The gene calls are TRBV5-1 and TRBJ1-2, with D uncertain. Trimming stripped 4 bases from V and 2 bases from J, with 24 bases between. The CDR3 extends over 18 amino acids. The V gene's germline CDR1 is SGHRS and CDR2 YFSETQ.

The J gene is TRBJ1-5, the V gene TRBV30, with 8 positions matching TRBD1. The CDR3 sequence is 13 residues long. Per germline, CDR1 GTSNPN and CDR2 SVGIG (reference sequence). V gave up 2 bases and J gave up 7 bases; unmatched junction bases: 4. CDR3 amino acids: CAWSWQGAQPQHF. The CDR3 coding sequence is TGTGCCTGGAGTTGGCAGGGGGCCCAGCCCCAGCATTTT.

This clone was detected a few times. DNA of the CDR3: TGTGCCACCAGCATACGTCAGCGGCAAGAGACCCAGTACTTC. Protein sequence: CATSIRQRQETQYF. The gene calls are TRBV15 and TRBJ2-5, with D possibly TRBD2 on 5 matching bases. Trimming left V 4 bases short and J 2 bases short, with 11 bases between. Germline CDR1 is LNHNV and CDR2 is YYDKDF (reference sequence). The length of the CDR3 is 14 residues.

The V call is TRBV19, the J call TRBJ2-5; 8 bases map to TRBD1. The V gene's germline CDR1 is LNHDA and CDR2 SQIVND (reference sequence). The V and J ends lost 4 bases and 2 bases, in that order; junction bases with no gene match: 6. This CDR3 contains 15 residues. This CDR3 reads CASSTVRGRQETQYF. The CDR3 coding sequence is TGTGCCAGTAGTACCGTCAGGGGGCGACAAGAGACCCAGTACTTC.

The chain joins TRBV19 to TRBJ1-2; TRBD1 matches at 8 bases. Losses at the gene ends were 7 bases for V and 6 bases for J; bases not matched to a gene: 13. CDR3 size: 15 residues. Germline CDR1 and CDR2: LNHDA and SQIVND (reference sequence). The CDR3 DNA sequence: TGTGCCAGTATCGACCTCCGTTGGACAGGGAATGGCTACACCTTC. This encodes CASIDLRWTGNGYTF.

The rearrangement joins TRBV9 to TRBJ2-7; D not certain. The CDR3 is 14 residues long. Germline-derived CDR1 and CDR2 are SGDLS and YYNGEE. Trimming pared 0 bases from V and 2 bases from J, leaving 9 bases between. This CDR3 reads CASSVDPVAYEQYF. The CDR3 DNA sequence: TGTGCCAGCAGCGTAGATCCCGTTGCCTACGAGCAGTACTTC.

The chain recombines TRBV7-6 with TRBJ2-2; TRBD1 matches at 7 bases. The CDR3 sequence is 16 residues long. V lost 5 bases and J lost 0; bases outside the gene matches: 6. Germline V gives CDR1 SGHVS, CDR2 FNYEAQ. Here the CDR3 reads CASSPTGTANTGELFF. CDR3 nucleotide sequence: TGTGCCAGCAGCCCTACCGGGACAGCGAACACCGGGGAGCTGTTTTTT.

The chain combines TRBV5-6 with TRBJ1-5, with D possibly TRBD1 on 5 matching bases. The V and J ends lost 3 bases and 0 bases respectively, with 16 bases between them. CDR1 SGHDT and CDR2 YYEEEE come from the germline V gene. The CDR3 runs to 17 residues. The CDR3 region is CASSSVTDHNSNQPQHF. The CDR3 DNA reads TGTGCCAGCAGCTCGGTGACAGACCATAATAGCAATCAGCCCCAGCATTTT.

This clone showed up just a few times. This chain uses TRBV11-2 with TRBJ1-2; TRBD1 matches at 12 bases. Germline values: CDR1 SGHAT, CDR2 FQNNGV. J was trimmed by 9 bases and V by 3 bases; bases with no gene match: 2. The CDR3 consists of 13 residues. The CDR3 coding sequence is TGTGCCAGCAGCTTGGGACAGGGGGCCCGCTACACCTTC. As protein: CASSLGQGARYTF.

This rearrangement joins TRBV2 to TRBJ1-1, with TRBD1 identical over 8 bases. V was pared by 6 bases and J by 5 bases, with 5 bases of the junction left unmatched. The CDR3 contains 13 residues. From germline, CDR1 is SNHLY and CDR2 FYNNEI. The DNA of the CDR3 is TGTGCCAGCAGGCTGACAGGGGTTACTGAAGCTTTCTTT. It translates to CASRLTGVTEAFF.

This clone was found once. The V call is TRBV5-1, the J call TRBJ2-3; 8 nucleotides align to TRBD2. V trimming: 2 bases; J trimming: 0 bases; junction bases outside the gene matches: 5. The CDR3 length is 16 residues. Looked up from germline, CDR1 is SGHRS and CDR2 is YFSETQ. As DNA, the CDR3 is TGCGCCAGCAGCTTAGACCCTAGCGGGAGCACAGATACGCAGTATTTT. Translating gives CASSLDPSGSTDTQYF.